The 27 T cell receptor beta chains below all came from one sample that was sequenced in a study of tumor-infiltrating lymphocytes in primary liver carcinoma. DNA and RNA were both co-extracted from about 19-30 mg of bulk tissue that had not been sorted. Researchers generated TCR beta cDNA from approximately 500 ng of total RNA, relying on a constant-region primer. ARM-PCR, slightly modified, supplied the TCR beta libraries through three nested multiplex PCR rounds. The first two PCR rounds used TRBV1-TRBV30 primers with a Cbeta primer, nine to eleven cycles each. TCRdb recomputed calls from the multiplex PCR reads with MiXCR, one row per CDR3 protein. The sample contains roughly 200,000 distinct CDR3 sequences, around 85% of which appear only once. The sample consisted of tumor tissue from primary liver carcinoma. Every receptor here comes from a man aged 35 to 55 with primary liver carcinoma and hepatitis B virus infection.

This clonotype was observed many times. The rearrangement links TRBV10-3 to TRBJ2-5; 9 bases are shared with TRBD2. J gave up 5 bases and V 6 bases, and 4 bases lay outside the gene matches. Germline V gene data show CDR1 as ENHRY and CDR2 as SYGVKD. The CDR3 length is 13 residues. CDR3 protein: CAIRRREGETQYF. In nucleotides, the CDR3 is TGTGCCATCAGGCGGCGGGAGGGGGAGACCCAGTACTTC.

This clonotype showed up just once. One junction end does not reproduce the germline sequence, and a read error may be involved. This chain connects TRBV5-6 to TRBJ2-7; D gene uncertain. Germline lookup yields CDR1 SGHDT and CDR2 YYEEEE. The CDR3 is 16 residues long. CDR3 loop: CASSPTLMGEAYEQYF. DNA of the CDR3: TGTGCTAGCAGCCCCACCCTCATGGGCGAGGCCTACGAGCAGTACTTC.

Comment on this clonotype: Germline is not matched at one junction end, which may reflect a read error. The chain employs TRBV11-3 and TRBJ2-1; possibly TRBD1 or TRBD2 for D (5 bases each). The CDR3 sequence is 16 residues long. Germline V gives CDR1 SGHNT, CDR2 YENEEA. The CDR3 spells CTSSLATGADYNDQFF. The CDR3 coding sequence is TGTACCAGCAGCTTAGCTACTGGGGCAGACTACAATGATCAGTTCTTC.

This chain connects TRBV6-2 or TRBV6-3 to TRBJ2-1; 7 nucleotides align to TRBD1. Unmatched junction bases numbered 12, after V lost 1 base and J lost 15 bases. The CDR3 has 14 amino acids. Germline lookup yields CDR1 MNHEY and CDR2 SVGEGT. The CDR3 reads CASSYFTQGQILFF. The CDR3 bases are TGTGCCAGCAGTTACTTTACGCAGGGACAGATCCTGTTCTTC.

A remark on this clonotype: One end of the junction is discordant with germline, which a read error may explain. V and J are TRBV19 and TRBJ2-6; D is perhaps TRBD1 (5 bases). The CDR3 consists of 15 residues. Per germline, CDR1 LNHDA and CDR2 SQIVND (reference sequence). The CDR3 DNA reads as TGTACCAGTAGTATAGTGATGTCTGGGGCAAACGTCCTGACTTTC. As protein: CTSSIVMSGANVLTF.

This clonotype has more than one count but fewer than ten. The J gene is TRBJ2-7, the V gene TRBV29-1, with D hard to call. The V end lost 3 bases, the J end lost 7 bases, and 13 bases lay between the germline ends. Germline CDR1 SQVTM, CDR2 ANQGSEA. This CDR3 spans 12 amino acids. The CDR3 here is CSVELADYEQYF. The CDR3 DNA reads TGCAGCGTTGAGTTGGCAGATTATGAGCAGTACTTC.

Details on this clonotype: A much larger clone lies a single base off, so this may be a read error. The chain is built from TRBV5-8 and TRBJ2-2; D gene unclear. Trimming shortened V by 3 bases and J by 2 bases, and 8 bases separated the two germline ends. There are 14 residues in the CDR3. The germline V gene encodes CDR1 SGHTS and CDR2 YDEGEE. The CDR3 DNA is TGTGCCAGCAGCTCAGCCCGTAACACCGGGGAGCTGTTTTTT. Its translation: CASSSARNTGELFF.

V and J are TRBV11-1 and TRBJ2-7; possible D gene TRBD2, 6 bases. This CDR3 is 15 amino acids long. Germline CDR1 is SGHAT and CDR2 is FQDESV (reference sequence). CDR3 loop: CASASSRDSSYEQYF. CDR3 nucleotides: TGTGCTAGCGCCTCATCCCGGGACTCCTCCTACGAGCAGTACTTC.

This clonotype has just one count. This rearrangement joins TRBV6-1 to TRBJ1-2; no clear D gene. V lost 4 bases, J lost 5 bases, and 5 bases lay in between. The CDR3 length is 11 residues. CDR1 is MNHNS and CDR2 is SASEGT in the germline V gene. In nucleotides, the CDR3 is TGTGCCAGCAGTGCCCTATATGGCTACACCTTC. Amino acids: CASSALYGYTF.

This clonotype was detected once. A read error may be the cause here, since a much bigger clone is one base away. The chain is built from TRBV5-1 and TRBJ1-4; no firm D call. There are 14 residues in the CDR3. CDR1 and CDR2 from the germline V gene are SGHRS and YFSETQ. CDR3 loop: CASSRRGRNERLFF. The CDR3 DNA is TGCGCCAGCAGCCGCCGAGGGAGGAATGAAAGACTGTTTTTT.

In its sample, this clonotype was seen a few times. One junction end disagrees with the germline gene, perhaps due to a read error. This chain joins TRBV11-2 and TRBJ2-7; D may be TRBD2 (6 bases). This CDR3 spans 12 amino acids. Germline V gene sequence: CDR1 SGHAT, CDR2 FQNNGV. DNA for the CDR3: TGTGCTAGCAGTCCCGGGGGTTACGAGGAGTACTTC. This gives the protein CASSPGGYEEYF.

As regards this clonotype: At one end, the junction sequence differs from germline, possibly due to a read error. The V and J genes are TRBV29-1 and TRBJ1-5; maybe TRBD1 (6 bases). Germline-derived CDR1 and CDR2 are SQVTM and ANQGSEA. The CDR3 totals 13 residues. The CDR3 DNA reads TGCAGCGTTGTCGGACAGATCGATCATCCCCAGCGTTTT. Translating gives CSVVGQIDHPQRF.

The chain recombines TRBV6-1 with TRBJ2-4; TRBD2 agrees at 8 bases. CDR1 is MNHNS, CDR2 SASEGT, per germline. J lost 2 bases, V lost 8 bases, and 14 bases had no gene match. The CDR3 extends over 17 amino acids. CDR3 sequence (DNA): TGTGCCAGCGGTGCCTTAAGGACTAGCTTTACCAAAAACATTCAGTACTTC. Translated: CASGALRTSFTKNIQYF.

The chain recombines TRBV4-2 with TRBJ2-1; tentatively, D is TRBD1 or TRBD2 (5 bases each). The germline V gene encodes CDR1 LGHNA and CDR2 YNFKEQ. The CDR3 has 15 residues. The CDR3 loop is CNSSPGLGDHNEQFF. Written as DNA, the CDR3 is TGTAACAGCAGCCCTGGGCTAGGGGACCACAATGAGCAGTTCTTC.

This chain connects TRBV14 to TRBJ2-1; D is unresolved. The germline gives CDR1 SGHDN, CDR2 FVKESK. V shed 9 bases and J shed 9 bases, with 21 bases lying between them. The CDR3 is 14 amino acids. The CDR3 DNA sequence: TGTGCCAGTATCCAAAATCTCGACACCAGTGAGCAGTTCTTC. Amino acid sequence: CASIQNLDTSEQFF.

In the case of this clonotype: Because it lacks the conserved phenylalanine or tryptophan at the end, this CDR3 is likely a read error. The chain has TRBV6-2 or TRBV6-3 and TRBJ2-3, with a tentative D call TRBD2 (6 bases). Germline V gives CDR1 MNHEY, CDR2 SVGEGT. The CDR3 is 13 residues long. V was cut by 6 bases and J by 11 bases, with 18 bases left in between. CDR3: CASRPMRDGRQYY. Written as DNA, the CDR3 is TGTGCCAGCAGGCCCATGCGGGACGGACGGCAGTATTAT.

J is TRBJ2-6 and V is TRBV30; unclear D gene. The V gene's germline CDR1 is GTSNPN and CDR2 SVGIG (reference sequence). This CDR3 comprises 15 residues. The ends were cut back, 6 bases at V and 3 bases at J, with 15 bases in the middle. The CDR3 loop is CACPDVSFGANVLTF. DNA of the CDR3: TGTGCCTGCCCGGACGTTAGCTTTGGGGCCAACGTCCTGACTTTC.

This clonotype was found once. A much larger clone is a single base away; this may be a read error. CDR3 coding DNA: TGTGCCAGCAGTTTATCGGCAACCGGGGAGATCCAGTACTTC. It specifies CASSLSATGEIQYF. This chain connects TRBV28 to TRBJ2-5; perhaps TRBD2 as D (5 bases). This CDR3 region has 14 residues. Germline values: CDR1 MDHEN, CDR2 SYDVKM.

This clonotype was seen a few times. One junction end does not reproduce the germline sequence, and a read error may be involved. The chain links TRBV29-1 to TRBJ2-7, with D perhaps matching TRBD2 (5 bases). Germline values: CDR1 SQVTM, CDR2 ANQGSEA. The CDR3 covers 12 residues. This CDR3 is CSVVRQSEEQYF. The DNA of the CDR3 is TGTAGCGTTGTGAGGCAATCGGAGGAGCAGTATTTC.

The rearrangement links TRBV6-5 to TRBJ1-2; perhaps TRBD1 as D (5 bases). The CDR3 has 12 amino acids. Per the germline V gene, CDR1 is MNHEY and CDR2 is SVGAGI. CDR3 amino acids: CVNTPGFRGYTF. The DNA for the CDR3 is TGTGTCAACACACCAGGGTTTCGGGGCTACACCTTC.

As to this clonotype: At one of its ends the junction is not consistent with the germline gene, which may arise from a read error. The rearrangement joins TRBV11-2 to TRBJ1-5; weak D call: TRBD1 (5 bases). Germline V gives CDR1 SGHAT, CDR2 FQNNGV. The CDR3 is made up of 16 amino acids. The CDR3 coding sequence is TGTGCCAACAGCTTAGGAGACACAGGTTGGGCTCAGCCCCAGCATTTT. Its translation is CANSLGDTGWAQPQHF.

As concerns this clonotype: Since the CDR3 does not end with the conserved phenylalanine or tryptophan, this likely comes from a read error. The rearrangement links TRBV6-1 to TRBJ2-2, with a possible D match to TRBD2 (7 bases). Per germline, CDR1 MNHNS and CDR2 SASEGT. The V end lost 9 bases, the J end lost 6 bases, and 20 bases lay between the germline ends. CDR3 length: 15 amino acids. CDR3 sequence reads: CASSNTGGTPGELFI. CDR3 DNA sequence: TGTGCCAGTAGTAACACCGGGGGGACACCCGGGGAGCTGTTTATT.

Comments on this clonotype: This may be a read error: a much more frequent sequence differs by one nucleotide. The chain couples TRBV28 to TRBJ2-1; D is possibly TRBD2 (6 bases). Looked up from germline, CDR1 is MDHEN and CDR2 is SYDVKM. CDR3 length equals 14 residues. This CDR3 reads CASSSGLRFNELFF. CDR3 nucleotides: TGTGCCAGCAGCTCGGGACTCCGATTCAATGAGCTGTTCTTC. Full variable domain (remainder filled in from reference TRBV28 and TRBJ2-1): DVKVTQSSRYLVKRTGEKVFLECVQDMDHENMFWYRQDPGLGLRLIYFSYDVKMKEKGDIPEGYSVSREKKERFSLILESASTNQTSMYLCASSSGLRFNELFFGPGTRLTVL.

A word on this clonotype: One end of the junction is discordant with germline, which a read error may explain. The V call is TRBV5-1, the J call TRBJ2-2, with D possibly TRBD1 on 5 matching bases. In germline, CDR1 is SGHRS, CDR2 YFSETQ. This CDR3 contains 16 residues. The DNA for the CDR3 is TGCGTCAGCAGCTTGTTGGGGCAATCGGACACCGGGGAGCTGTTTTTT. The encoded protein is CVSSLLGQSDTGELFF. Supplemented by reference TRBV5-1 and TRBJ2-2, the full variable domain reads KAGVTQTPRYLIKTRGQQVTLSCSPISGHRSVSWYQQTPGQGLQFLFEYFSETQRNKGNFPGRFSGRQFSNSRSEMNVSTLELGDSALYLCVSSLLGQSDTGELFFGEGSRLTVL.

Regarding this clonotype: One end of the junction fails to match germline, which may point to a read error. This chain links TRBV29-1 with TRBJ1-1, with D maybe TRBD1 (5 bases). The V gene's germline CDR1 is SQVTM and CDR2 ANQGSEA. The length of the CDR3 is 15 residues. The CDR3 region is CIVGRGWGMITEAFF. The CDR3 DNA reads TGCATCGTTGGAAGGGGCTGGGGGATGATCACTGAAGCTTTCTTT.

Comments on this clonotype: The junction departs from germline at one end; a sequencing error may be responsible. The chain is built from TRBV5-4 and TRBJ2-5; perhaps TRBD2 as D (6 bases). The CDR3 length is 14 residues. Germline V gives CDR1 SGHNT, CDR2 YYREEE (reference sequence). CDR3 sequence reads: CVSSIAGRKETQYF. The CDR3 coding sequence is TGTGTCAGCAGCATCGCGGGGAGAAAAGAGACCCAGTACTTC.

About this clonotype itself: One junction end disagrees with the germline gene, perhaps due to a read error. The CDR3 DNA reads as TGCGCCAGCTGCCAAGAGGTGGGGACTAGGTTTTACGAACAGTACTTC. This encodes CASCQEVGTRFYEQYF. The chain carries TRBV4-3 and TRBJ2-7; 8 bases map to TRBD2. The length of the CDR3 is 16 residues. Germline lookup yields CDR1 LGHNA and CDR2 YSLEER.